This TCR delta chain came from a study of Vδ1+ human thymocytes. Purity of the sorted Vdelta1+ thymocytes ranged from 98% to 99.6%. General study points: Thymic TRG and TRD repertoires appeared highly polyclonal. Bulk repertoire data may be misinterpreted because of unexpected Vdelta2 sequences. Unlike peripheral blood Vdelta1+ controls, thymic delta-chain sequences included roughly 22% Vdelta2 and few Vdelta3.

Notes on this clone: Its specificity is not known.

Extracted RNA was reverse transcribed into cDNA. Multiplex PCR used pooled V-gene forward primers and a constant-region reverse primer to amplify CDR3s. TCRdb re-processed the multiplex PCR reads using CATT. The sample lists 80,000 or so delta-chain clones; around 35% were seen once. Per the germline V gene, CDR1 is TSWWSYY and CDR2 is QGS. The CDR3 covers 24 residues. Trimming left V 1 base short and J 0 bases short, with 36 bases between. The specimen sequenced was Vdelta1+ gamma-delta thymocytes from the thymus. Subset reported: FACS-sorted CD3+ TCRalphabeta- TCRVdelta1+ TCRVdelta2- thymocytes. The TCR sequence derives from a boy in the first two years of life who had congenital heart surgery. J is TRDJ1 and V is TRDV1; D may be TRDD2 (7 bases). The CDR3 DNA is TGTGCTCTTGGGGAACGAGGGCAATTCCTACTGCGGGGATCTTGTGCCCCTCACACCGATAAACTCATCTTT. This gives the protein CALGERGQFLLRGSCAPHTDKLIF.